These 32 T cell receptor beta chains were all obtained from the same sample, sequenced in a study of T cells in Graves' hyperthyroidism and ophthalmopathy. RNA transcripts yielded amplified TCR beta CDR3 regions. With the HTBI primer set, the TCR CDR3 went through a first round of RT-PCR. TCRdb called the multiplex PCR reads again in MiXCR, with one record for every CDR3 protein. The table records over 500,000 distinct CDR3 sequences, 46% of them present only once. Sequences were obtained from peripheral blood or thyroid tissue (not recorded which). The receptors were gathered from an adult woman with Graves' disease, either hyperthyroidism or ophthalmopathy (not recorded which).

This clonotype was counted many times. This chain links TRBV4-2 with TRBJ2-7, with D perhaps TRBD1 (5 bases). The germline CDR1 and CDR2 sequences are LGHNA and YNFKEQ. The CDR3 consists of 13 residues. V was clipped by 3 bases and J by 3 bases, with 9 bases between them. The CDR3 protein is CASSQVQDYEQYF. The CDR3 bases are TGTGCCAGCAGCCAGGTACAGGACTACGAGCAGTACTTC.

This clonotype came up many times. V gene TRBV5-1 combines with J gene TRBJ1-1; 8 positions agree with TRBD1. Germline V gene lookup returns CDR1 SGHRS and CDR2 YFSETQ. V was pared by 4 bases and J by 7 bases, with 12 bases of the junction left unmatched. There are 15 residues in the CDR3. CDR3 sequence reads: CASSTLPDREVEAFF. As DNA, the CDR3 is TGCGCCAGCAGCACCCTACCGGACAGGGAGGTTGAAGCTTTCTTT.

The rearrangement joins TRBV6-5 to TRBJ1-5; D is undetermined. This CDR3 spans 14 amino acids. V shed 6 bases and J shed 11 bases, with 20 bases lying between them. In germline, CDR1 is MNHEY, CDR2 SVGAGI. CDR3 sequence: CASRSAGVRETQHF. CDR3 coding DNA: TGTGCCAGCAGGTCAGCGGGAGTGCGAGAGACCCAGCATTTT.

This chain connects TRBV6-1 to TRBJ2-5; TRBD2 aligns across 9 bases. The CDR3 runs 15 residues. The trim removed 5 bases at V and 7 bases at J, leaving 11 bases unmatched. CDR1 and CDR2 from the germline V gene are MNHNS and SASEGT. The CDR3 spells CASSRGSGSSATQYF. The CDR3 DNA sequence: TGTGCCAGCAGTCGTGGTAGCGGGAGCAGTGCGACCCAGTACTTC.

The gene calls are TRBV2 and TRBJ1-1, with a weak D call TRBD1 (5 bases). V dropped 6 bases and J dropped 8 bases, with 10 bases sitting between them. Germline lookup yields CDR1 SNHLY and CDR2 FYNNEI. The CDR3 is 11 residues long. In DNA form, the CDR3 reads TGTGCCAGCAGGGGGGTCGCAGAAGCTTTCTTT. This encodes CASRGVAEAFF.

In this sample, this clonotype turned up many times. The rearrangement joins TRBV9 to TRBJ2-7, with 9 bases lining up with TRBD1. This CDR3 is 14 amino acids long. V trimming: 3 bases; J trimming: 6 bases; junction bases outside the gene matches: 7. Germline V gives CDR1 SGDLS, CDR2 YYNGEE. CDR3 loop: CASSASGTGTEQYF. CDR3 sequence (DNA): TGTGCCAGCAGCGCGTCCGGGACAGGGACCGAGCAGTACTTC.

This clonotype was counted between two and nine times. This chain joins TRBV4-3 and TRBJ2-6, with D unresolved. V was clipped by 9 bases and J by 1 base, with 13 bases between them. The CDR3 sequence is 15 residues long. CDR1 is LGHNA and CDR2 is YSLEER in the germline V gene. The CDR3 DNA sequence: TGCGCCAGTGGACGGATCTTTTCTGGGGCCAACGTCCTGACTTTC. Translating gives CASGRIFSGANVLTF.

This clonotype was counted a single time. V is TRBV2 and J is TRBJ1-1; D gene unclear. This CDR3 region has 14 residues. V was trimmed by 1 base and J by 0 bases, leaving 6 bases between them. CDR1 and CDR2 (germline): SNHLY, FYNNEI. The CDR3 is CASSEGIMNTEAFF. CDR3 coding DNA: TGTGCCAGCAGTGAAGGTATTATGAACACTGAAGCTTTCTTT.

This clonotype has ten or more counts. The CDR3 DNA reads as TGTGCCAGCAGGACTAGCGGTTCCTACGAGCAGTACTTC. This translates into CASRTSGSYEQYF. The chain uses TRBV2 and TRBJ2-7; 9 positions match TRBD2. The V segment lost 6 bases and the J segment 1 base; nucleotides outside the gene matches: 1. Germline V gene sequence: CDR1 SNHLY, CDR2 FYNNEI. The CDR3 is made up of 13 amino acids.

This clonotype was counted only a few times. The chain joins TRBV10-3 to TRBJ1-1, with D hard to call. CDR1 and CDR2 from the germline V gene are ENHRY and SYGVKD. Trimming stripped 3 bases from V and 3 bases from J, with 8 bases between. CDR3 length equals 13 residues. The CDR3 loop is CAISEGPYTEAFF. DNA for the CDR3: TGTGCCATCAGTGAAGGACCATACACTGAAGCTTTCTTT.

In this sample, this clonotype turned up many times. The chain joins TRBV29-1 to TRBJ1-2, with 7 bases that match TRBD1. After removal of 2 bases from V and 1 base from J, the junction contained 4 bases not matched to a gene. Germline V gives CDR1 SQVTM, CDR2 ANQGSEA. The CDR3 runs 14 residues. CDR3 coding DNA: TGCAGCGTTGAATCAGGGGGGAGTAACTATGGCTACACCTTC. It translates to CSVESGGSNYGYTF.

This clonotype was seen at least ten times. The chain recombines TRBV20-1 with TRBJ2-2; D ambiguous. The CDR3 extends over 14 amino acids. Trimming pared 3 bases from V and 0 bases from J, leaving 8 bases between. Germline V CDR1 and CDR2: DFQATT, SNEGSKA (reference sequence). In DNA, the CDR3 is TGCAGTGCTAGGGCTGGCGCGAACACCGGGGAGCTGTTTTTT. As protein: CSARAGANTGELFF.

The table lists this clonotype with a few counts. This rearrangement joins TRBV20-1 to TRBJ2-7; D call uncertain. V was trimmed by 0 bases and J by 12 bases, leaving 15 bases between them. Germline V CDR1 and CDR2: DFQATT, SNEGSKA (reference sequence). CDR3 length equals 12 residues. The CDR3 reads CSARDPSAFGYF. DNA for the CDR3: TGCAGTGCTAGAGACCCCAGCGCGTTCGGGTACTTC.

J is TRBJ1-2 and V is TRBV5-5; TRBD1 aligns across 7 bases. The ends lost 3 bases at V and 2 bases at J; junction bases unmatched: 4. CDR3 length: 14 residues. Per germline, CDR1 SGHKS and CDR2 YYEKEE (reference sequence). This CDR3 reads CASSSTGTNYGYTF. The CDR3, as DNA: TGTGCCAGCAGCTCGACAGGGACCAACTATGGCTACACCTTC.

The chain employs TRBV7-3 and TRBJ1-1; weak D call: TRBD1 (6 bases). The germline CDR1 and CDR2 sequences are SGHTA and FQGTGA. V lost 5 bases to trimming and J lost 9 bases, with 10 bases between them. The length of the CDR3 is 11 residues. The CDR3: CASSPGQKAFF. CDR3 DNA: TGTGCCAGCAGCCCGGGACAAAAAGCTTTCTTT.

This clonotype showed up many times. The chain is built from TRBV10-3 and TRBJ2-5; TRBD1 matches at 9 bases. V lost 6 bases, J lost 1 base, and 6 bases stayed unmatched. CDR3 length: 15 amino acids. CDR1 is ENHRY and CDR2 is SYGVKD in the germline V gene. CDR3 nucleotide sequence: TGTGCCATCAGCCGGGACAGGGCCTCCCAAGAGACCCAGTACTTC. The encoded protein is CAISRDRASQETQYF.

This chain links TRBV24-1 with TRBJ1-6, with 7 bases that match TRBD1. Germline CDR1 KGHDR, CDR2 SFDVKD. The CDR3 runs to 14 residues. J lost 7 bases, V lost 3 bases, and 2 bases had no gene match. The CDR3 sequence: CATSDGDSNSPLHF. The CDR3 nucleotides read TGTGCCACCAGTGATGGGGACAGCAATTCACCCCTCCACTTT.

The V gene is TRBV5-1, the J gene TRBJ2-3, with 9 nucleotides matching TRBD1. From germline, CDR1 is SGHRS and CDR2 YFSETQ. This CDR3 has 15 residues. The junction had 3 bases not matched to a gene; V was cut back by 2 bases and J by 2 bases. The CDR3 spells CASSLGQGTTDTQYF. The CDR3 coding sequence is TGCGCCAGCAGCTTAGGACAGGGGACCACAGATACGCAGTATTTT. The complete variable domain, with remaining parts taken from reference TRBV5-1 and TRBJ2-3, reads KAGVTQTPRYLIKTRGQQVTLSCSPISGHRSVSWYQQTPGQGLQFLFEYFSETQRNKGNFPGRFSGRQFSNSRSEMNVSTLELGDSALYLCASSLGQGTTDTQYFGPGTRLTVL.

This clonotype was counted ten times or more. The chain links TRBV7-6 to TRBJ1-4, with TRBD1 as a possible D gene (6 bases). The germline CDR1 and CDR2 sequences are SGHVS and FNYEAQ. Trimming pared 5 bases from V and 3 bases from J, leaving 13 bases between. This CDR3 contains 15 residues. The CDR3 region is CASSGGHQANEKLFF. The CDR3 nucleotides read TGTGCCAGCAGCGGGGGACATCAGGCTAATGAAAAACTGTTTTTT.

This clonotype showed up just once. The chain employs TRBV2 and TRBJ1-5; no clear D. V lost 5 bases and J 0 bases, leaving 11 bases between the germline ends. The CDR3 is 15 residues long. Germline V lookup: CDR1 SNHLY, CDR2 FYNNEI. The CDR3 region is CASSFEGYSNQPQHF. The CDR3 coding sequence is TGTGCCAGCAGTTTCGAGGGTTATAGCAATCAGCCCCAGCATTTT.

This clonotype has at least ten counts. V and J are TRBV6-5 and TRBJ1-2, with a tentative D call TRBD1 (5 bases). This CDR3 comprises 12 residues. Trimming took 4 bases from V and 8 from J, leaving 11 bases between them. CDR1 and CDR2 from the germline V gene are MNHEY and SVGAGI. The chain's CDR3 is CASSSRATGYTF. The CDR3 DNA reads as TGTGCCAGCAGTTCCAGGGCAACGGGCTACACCTTC.

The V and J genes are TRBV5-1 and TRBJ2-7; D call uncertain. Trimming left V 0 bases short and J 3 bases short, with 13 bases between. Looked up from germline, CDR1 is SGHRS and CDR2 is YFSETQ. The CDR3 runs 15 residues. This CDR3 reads CASSLAAPEDYEQYF. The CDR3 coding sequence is TGCGCCAGCAGCTTGGCGGCGCCAGAGGACTACGAGCAGTACTTC.

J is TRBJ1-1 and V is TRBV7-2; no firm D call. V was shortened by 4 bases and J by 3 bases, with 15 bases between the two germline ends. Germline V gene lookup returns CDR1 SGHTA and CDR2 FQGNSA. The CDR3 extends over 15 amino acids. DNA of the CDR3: TGTGCCAGCAGCTCCGCAGCCAGCCTGGACACTGAAGCTTTCTTT. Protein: CASSSAASLDTEAFF.

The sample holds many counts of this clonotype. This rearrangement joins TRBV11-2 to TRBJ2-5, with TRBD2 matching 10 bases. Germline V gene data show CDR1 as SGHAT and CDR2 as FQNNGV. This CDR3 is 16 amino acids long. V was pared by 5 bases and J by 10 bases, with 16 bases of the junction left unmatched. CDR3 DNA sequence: TGTGCCAGCAGCCCCCTAATAAGCGGGAGGGAGGGAAACCAGTACTTC. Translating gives CASSPLISGREGNQYF.

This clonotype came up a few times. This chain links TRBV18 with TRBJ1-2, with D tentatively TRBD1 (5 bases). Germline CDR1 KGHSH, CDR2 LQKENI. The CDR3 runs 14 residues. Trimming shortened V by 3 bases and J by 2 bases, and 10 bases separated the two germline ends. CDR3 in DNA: TGTGCCAGCTCACCCTCGGGGGGGAACTATGGCTACACCTTC. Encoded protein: CASSPSGGNYGYTF.

The CDR3 nucleotides read TGTGCCAGCAAGAGAGGCTACAATGAGCAGTTCTTC. It specifies CASKRGYNEQFF. This chain links TRBV2 with TRBJ2-1; D not resolved. The CDR3 contains 12 residues. The V gene's germline CDR1 is SNHLY and CDR2 FYNNEI. V lost 7 bases and J 3 bases, leaving 7 bases between the germline ends.

The CDR3 region has the DNA TGTGCCAGCAGTGCGACAGGGGGATTCACTGAAGCTTTCTTT. It translates to CASSATGGFTEAFF. The chain couples TRBV11-2 to TRBJ1-1, with 9 bases fitting TRBD1. CDR1 and CDR2 from the germline V gene are SGHAT and FQNNGV. CDR3 length: 14 residues. J was trimmed by 4 bases and V by 6 bases; bases with no gene match: 6.

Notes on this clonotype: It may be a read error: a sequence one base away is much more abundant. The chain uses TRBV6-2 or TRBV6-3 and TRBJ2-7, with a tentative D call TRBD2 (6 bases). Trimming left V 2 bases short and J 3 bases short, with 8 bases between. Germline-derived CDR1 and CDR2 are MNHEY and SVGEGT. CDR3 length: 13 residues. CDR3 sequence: CASSYPSVYEQYF. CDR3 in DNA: TGTGCCAGCAGTTACCCTAGCGTCTACGAGCAGTACTTC.

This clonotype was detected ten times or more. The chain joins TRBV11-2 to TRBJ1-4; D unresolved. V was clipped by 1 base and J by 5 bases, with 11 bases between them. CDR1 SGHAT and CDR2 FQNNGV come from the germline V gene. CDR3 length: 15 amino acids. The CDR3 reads CASSLVASSNEKLFF. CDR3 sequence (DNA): TGTGCCAGCAGCTTAGTTGCCAGCTCCAATGAAAAACTGTTTTTT.

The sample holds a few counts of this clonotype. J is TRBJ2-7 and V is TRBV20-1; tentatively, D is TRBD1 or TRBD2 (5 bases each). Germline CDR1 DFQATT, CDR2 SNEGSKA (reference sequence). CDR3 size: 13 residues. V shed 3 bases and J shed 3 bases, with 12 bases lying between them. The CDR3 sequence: CSARATRGYEQYF. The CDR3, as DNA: TGCAGTGCTAGGGCTACTAGGGGCTACGAGCAGTACTTC.

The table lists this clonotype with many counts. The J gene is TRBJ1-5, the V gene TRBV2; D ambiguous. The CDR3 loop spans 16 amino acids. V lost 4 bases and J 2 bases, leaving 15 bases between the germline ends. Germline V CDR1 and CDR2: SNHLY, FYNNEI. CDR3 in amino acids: CASSARTGIGNQPQHF. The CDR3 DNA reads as TGTGCCAGCAGTGCCAGGACCGGCATAGGCAATCAGCCCCAGCATTTT.

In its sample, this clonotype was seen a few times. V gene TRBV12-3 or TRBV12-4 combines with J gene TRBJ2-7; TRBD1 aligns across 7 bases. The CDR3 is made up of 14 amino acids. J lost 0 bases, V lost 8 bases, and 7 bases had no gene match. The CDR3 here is CASGTRQGSYEQYF. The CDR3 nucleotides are TGTGCCAGCGGGACCCGACAGGGCTCCTACGAGCAGTACTTC.